A selection of T cell receptor beta chains follows, all from one sample in a study of CD8 T cells in ankylosing spondylitis. TCRdb used MiXCR to reprocess the 5' RACE reads, holding one entry per CDR3 protein. Of approximately 300,000 distinct CDR3 sequences listed, 8% were seen once; the top ten hold about 15%. The source material was blood, either unsorted or a sorted T cell fraction (not recorded which). The receptors were sampled from a male donor with ankylosing spondylitis. Each CDR3 is given with its conserved first and last residue. Fields, in order: D gene, J gene, clone size, V gene, CDR3 protein, CDR3 DNA. A D gene is named only where the DNA matches it firmly. For some rows the clone size is stated as once, few or many, or as a class when expanded; others skip it.

. TRBJ2-7 few TRBV6-2/TRBV6-3 CASTDNGVEQYF TGTGCCAGCACCGACAACGGGGTCGAGCAGTACTTC
. TRBJ2-3 . TRBV25-1 CASSFGGGFVTDTQYF TGTGCCAGCAGTTTTGGAGGAGGGTTCGTCACAGATACGCAGTATTTT
. TRBJ2-1 . TRBV20-1 CSARGVLGFNEQFF TGCAGTGCTAGGGGGGTCCTAGGGTTCAATGAGCAGTTCTTC
TRBD1 TRBJ2-5 few TRBV10-3 CAISELRDRGKETQYF TGTGCCATCAGTGAGTTGCGGGACAGGGGAAAAGAGACCCAGTACTTC
TRBD2 TRBJ2-1 many TRBV20-1 CSASRLAALYNEQFF TGCAGTGCTAGTCGCCTAGCGGCGTTATACAATGAGCAGTTCTTC
. TRBJ2-5 many TRBV27 CASSLVGRETQYF TGTGCCAGCAGTTTAGTGGGGAGAGAGACCCAGTACTTC
TRBD1 TRBJ1-5 few TRBV20-1 CSASTGEGVSNQPQHF TGCAGTGCTAGTACAGGGGAGGGAGTATCCAATCAGCCCCAGCATTTT
. TRBJ1-5 few TRBV7-2 CASSLLSWGQPQHF TGTGCCAGCAGCTTACTGTCCTGGGGTCAGCCCCAGCATTTT
. TRBJ2-1 . TRBV7-3 CASSLTGSGSSYNEQFF TGTGCCAGCAGCTTAACGGGGTCGGGGAGCTCCTACAATGAGCAGTTCTTC
. TRBJ2-2 many TRBV12-3/TRBV12-4 CASSFETGELFF TGTGCCAGCAGTTTCGAAACCGGGGAGCTGTTTTTT
TRBD1 TRBJ2-1 few TRBV29-1 CSVELTGGRIEQFF TGCAGCGTTGAATTAACAGGGGGGCGGATCGAGCAGTTCTTC
. TRBJ1-4 . TRBV5-5 CASSLGSFGEKLFF TGTGCCAGCAGCTTGGGATCCTTTGGGGAAAAACTGTTTTTT
TRBD1 TRBJ1-5 many TRBV7-2 CASSTRQGQGPQHF TGTGCCAGCAGCACCCGACAGGGGCAGGGGCCCCAGCATTTT
. TRBJ1-6 few TRBV11-2 CASSSEVANSPLHF TGTGCCAGCAGTTCAGAGGTCGCGAATTCACCCCTCCACTTT
. TRBJ1-5 many TRBV7-9 CASSLGSGQPQHF TGTGCCAGCAGCTTGGGCTCGGGTCAGCCCCAGCATTTT
. TRBJ1-4 . TRBV20-1 CSASIGRSNEKLFF TGCAGTGCTAGTATAGGGAGGAGTAATGAAAAACTGTTTTTT
TRBD2 TRBJ2-1 many TRBV7-9 CASSWGGSSNEQFF TGTGCCAGCAGTTGGGGGGGTAGCAGCAATGAGCAGTTCTTC
. TRBJ2-1 many TRBV28 CASQNNEQFF TGTGCCAGCCAAAACAATGAGCAGTTCTTC
. TRBJ2-7 few TRBV10-3 CAISPAEGVWYF TGTGCCATCAGTCCCGCGGAGGGGGTCTGGTACTTC
TRBD2 TRBJ2-1 few TRBV9 CASSVASGRFNEQFF TGTGCCAGCAGCGTAGCTAGCGGGAGGTTCAATGAGCAGTTCTTC
. TRBJ2-7 . TRBV20-1 CSARDRVGGSYEQYF TGCAGTGCTAGAGATCGGGTGGGGGGCTCCTACGAGCAGTACTTC
TRBD1 TRBJ2-7 few TRBV2 CASRDRSGPYEQYF TGTGCCAGCAGGGACAGGTCTGGTCCCTACGAGCAGTACTTC
. TRBJ2-6 few TRBV29-1 CSVLPLGTNVLTF TGCAGCGTTCTCCCACTGGGTACCAACGTCCTGACTTTC
TRBD1 TRBJ1-1 many TRBV18 CASSPAGGTEAFF TGTGCCAGCTCCCCCGCAGGGGGCACTGAAGCTTTCTTT
TRBD1 TRBJ2-4 many TRBV13 CASSYTGQADLDIQYF TGTGCCAGCAGCTATACCGGACAGGCCGATTTGGACATTCAGTACTTC
. TRBJ2-2 many TRBV12-3/TRBV12-4 CASSLNRPNTGELFF TGTGCCAGCAGTTTAAACCGCCCGAACACCGGGGAGCTGTTTTTT
TRBD1 TRBJ2-2 . TRBV29-1 CSAAGTGSGELFF TGCAGCGCCGCCGGGACAGGGTCCGGGGAGCTGTTTTTT
. TRBJ2-7 many TRBV7-9 CASSLGVNEQYF TGTGCCAGCAGCCTAGGGGTGAACGAGCAGTACTTC
. TRBJ2-1 many TRBV20-1 CSASGISYNEQFF TGCAGTGCTAGCGGGATCTCCTACAATGAGCAGTTCTTC
. TRBJ2-7 many TRBV12-3/TRBV12-4 CASSVDGVSYEQYF TGTGCCAGCAGTGTCGACGGAGTCTCCTACGAGCAGTACTTC
. TRBJ1-2 many TRBV2 CASNPGSNYGYTF TGTGCCAGCAATCCAGGGTCTAACTATGGCTACACCTTC
. TRBJ1-5 few TRBV6-6 CASIYAQDQPQHF TGTGCCAGCATATACGCTCAAGATCAGCCCCAGCATTTT
. TRBJ2-3 . TRBV10-1 CATSGSGTDTQYF TGCGCCACCTCAGGGAGTGGGACAGATACGCAGTATTTT
TRBD1 TRBJ2-3 many TRBV6-2/TRBV6-3 CASSYTKRQGTDTQYF TGTGCCAGCAGTTACACCAAGAGACAGGGGACAGATACGCAGTATTTT
TRBD1 TRBJ1-1 . TRBV15 CATSGRGTGVNTEAFF TGTGCCACCAGCGGGCGGGGGACAGGGGTGAACACTGAAGCTTTCTTT
. TRBJ2-3 . TRBV7-8 CASSLQTEIYTDTQYF TGTGCCAGCAGCTTACAGACGGAAATCTACACAGATACGCAGTATTTT
TRBD2 TRBJ2-3 few TRBV5-1 CASSLDARGGSTDTQYF TGCGCCAGCAGCTTGGATGCTCGCGGGGGTAGCACAGATACGCAGTATTTT
. TRBJ2-2 . TRBV2 CASSRDSPGSTGELFF TGTGCCAGCAGTAGAGACAGCCCCGGGAGCACCGGGGAGCTGTTTTTT
. TRBJ1-1 many TRBV3-1 CASSQEARRTEAFF TGTGCCAGCAGCCAGGAGGCCCGGAGGACTGAAGCTTTCTTT
. TRBJ2-1 . TRBV7-8 CASSLVVREIAYNEQFF TGTGCCAGCAGCTTAGTGGTGCGAGAGATCGCCTACAATGAGCAGTTCTTC
. TRBJ1-4 many TRBV5-1 CASRVGGARFATNEKLFF TGCGCCAGCAGGGTCGGAGGGGCGAGGTTTGCCACTAATGAAAAACTGTTTTTT
TRBD2 TRBJ2-3 . TRBV5-1 CASSLALAGDADTQYF TGCGCCAGCAGCTTGGCACTAGCGGGAGACGCAGATACGCAGTATTTT
TRBD1 TRBJ1-3 few TRBV3-1 CASSQPRQGSGNTIYF TGTGCCAGCAGCCAACCCAGACAGGGTTCAGGAAACACCATATATTTT
TRBD2 TRBJ2-5 few TRBV5-1 CASSLLAGGQQETQYF TGCGCCAGCAGCTTACTAGCGGGAGGACAACAAGAGACCCAGTACTTC
TRBD2 TRBJ2-1 many TRBV29-1 CSVDAGGNEQFF TGCAGCGTTGACGCGGGGGGCAATGAGCAGTTCTTC
TRBD1 TRBJ1-1 few TRBV6-1 CASSPRGTGEEVGTEAFF TGTGCCAGCAGTCCCAGAGGGACAGGGGAGGAAGTAGGCACTGAAGCTTTCTTT
. TRBJ2-7 . TRBV28 CASSLPQDRYEQYF TGTGCCAGCAGTTTACCACAGGACCGCTACGAGCAGTACTTC
TRBD2 TRBJ2-7 few TRBV20-1 CSAMISTSGRPEQYF TGCAGTGCTATGATCTCGACTAGCGGGAGACCCGAGCAGTACTTC
. TRBJ1-5 . TRBV12-3/TRBV12-4 CASRGPGRANQPQHF TGTGCCAGCAGGGGCCCGGGACGGGCGAATCAGCCCCAGCATTTT
TRBD2 TRBJ2-1 . TRBV7-2 CASSLVIAGGAYNEQFF TGTGCCAGCAGCTTAGTTATAGCGGGAGGAGCCTACAATGAGCAGTTCTTC
. TRBJ1-1 . TRBV12-3/TRBV12-4 CASSNPKEAFF TGTGCCAGCAGTAACCCGAAAGAAGCTTTCTTT